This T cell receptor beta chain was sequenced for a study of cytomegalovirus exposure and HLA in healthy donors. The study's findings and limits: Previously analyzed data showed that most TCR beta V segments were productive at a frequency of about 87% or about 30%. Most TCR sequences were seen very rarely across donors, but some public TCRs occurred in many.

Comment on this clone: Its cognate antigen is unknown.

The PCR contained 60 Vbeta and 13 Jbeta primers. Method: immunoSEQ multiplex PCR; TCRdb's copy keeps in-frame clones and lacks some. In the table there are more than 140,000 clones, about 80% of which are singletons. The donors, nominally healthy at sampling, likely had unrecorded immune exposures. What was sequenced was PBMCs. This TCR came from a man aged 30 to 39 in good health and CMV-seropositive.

This CDR3 is CASTDVVLGQASYEQYF. The DNA for the CDR3 is TGTGCCAGCACCGATGTCGTTTTAGGACAGGCCTCCTACGAGCAGTACTTC. This sequence joins TRBV2 and TRBJ2-7; 7 bases match TRBD1. V gave up 7 bases and J gave up 0 bases; unmatched junction bases: 15. There are 17 residues in the CDR3. The germline CDR1 and CDR2 sequences are SNHLY and FYNNEI.